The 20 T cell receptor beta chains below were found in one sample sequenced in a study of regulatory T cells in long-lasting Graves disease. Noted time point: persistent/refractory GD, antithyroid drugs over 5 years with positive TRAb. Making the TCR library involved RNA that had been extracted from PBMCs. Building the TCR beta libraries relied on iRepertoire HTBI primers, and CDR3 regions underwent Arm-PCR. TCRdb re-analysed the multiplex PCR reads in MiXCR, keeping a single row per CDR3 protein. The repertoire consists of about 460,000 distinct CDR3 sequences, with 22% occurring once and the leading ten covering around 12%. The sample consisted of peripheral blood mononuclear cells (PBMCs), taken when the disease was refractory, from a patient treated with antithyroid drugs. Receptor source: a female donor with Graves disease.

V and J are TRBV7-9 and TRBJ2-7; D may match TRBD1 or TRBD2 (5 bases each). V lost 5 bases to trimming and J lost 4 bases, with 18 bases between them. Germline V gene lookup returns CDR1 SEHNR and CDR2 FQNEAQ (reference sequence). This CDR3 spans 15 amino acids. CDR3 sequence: CASSPPGPSLYEQYF. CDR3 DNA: TGTGCCAGCAGCCCTCCGGGACCATCTCTTTACGAGCAGTACTTC.

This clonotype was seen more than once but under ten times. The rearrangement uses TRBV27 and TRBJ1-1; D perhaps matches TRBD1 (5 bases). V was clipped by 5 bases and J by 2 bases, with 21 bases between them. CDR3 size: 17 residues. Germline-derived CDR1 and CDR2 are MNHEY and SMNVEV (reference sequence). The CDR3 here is CASSLIPFRDSNTEAFF. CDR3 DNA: TGTGCCAGCAGTCTCATACCTTTCAGGGACTCCAACACTGAAGCTTTCTTT.

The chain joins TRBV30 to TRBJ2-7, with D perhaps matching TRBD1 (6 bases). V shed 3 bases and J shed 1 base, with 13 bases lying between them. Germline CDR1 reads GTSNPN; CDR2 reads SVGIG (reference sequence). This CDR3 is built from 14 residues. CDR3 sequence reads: CAWRLQGLSYEQYF. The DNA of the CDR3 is TGTGCCTGGAGATTACAGGGATTGTCCTACGAGCAGTACTTC.

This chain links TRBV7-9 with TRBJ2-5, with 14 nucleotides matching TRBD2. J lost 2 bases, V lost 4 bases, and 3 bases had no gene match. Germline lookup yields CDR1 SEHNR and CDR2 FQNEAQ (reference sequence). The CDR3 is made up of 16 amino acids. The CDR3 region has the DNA TGTGCCAGCAGCTACGGGACTAGCGGGGGTCAAGAGACCCAGTACTTC. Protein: CASSYGTSGGQETQYF. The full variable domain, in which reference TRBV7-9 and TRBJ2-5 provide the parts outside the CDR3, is DTGVSQNPRHKITKRGQNVTFRCDPISEHNRLYWYRQTLGQGPEFLTYFQNEAQLEKSRLLSDRFSAERPKGSFSTLEIQRTEQGDSAMYLCASSYGTSGGQETQYFGPGTRLLVL.

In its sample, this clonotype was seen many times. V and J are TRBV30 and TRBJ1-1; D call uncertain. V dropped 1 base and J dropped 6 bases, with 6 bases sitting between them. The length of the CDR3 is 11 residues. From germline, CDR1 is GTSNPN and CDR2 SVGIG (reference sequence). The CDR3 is CAWSGRPEAFF. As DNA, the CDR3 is TGTGCCTGGAGTGGACGGCCTGAAGCTTTCTTT. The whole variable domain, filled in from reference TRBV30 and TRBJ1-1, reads SQTIHQWPATLVQPVGSPLSLECTVEGTSNPNLYWYRQAAGRGLQLLFYSVGIGQISSEVPQNLSASRPQDRQFILSSKKLLLSDSGFYLCAWSGRPEAFFGQGTRLTVV.

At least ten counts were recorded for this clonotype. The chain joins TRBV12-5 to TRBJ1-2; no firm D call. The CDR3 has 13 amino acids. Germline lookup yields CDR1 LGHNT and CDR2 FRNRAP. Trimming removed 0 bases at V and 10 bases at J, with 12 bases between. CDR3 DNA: TGTGCTAGTGGTTTGGTCATAGACGGTCCCTACACCTTC. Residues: CASGLVIDGPYTF.

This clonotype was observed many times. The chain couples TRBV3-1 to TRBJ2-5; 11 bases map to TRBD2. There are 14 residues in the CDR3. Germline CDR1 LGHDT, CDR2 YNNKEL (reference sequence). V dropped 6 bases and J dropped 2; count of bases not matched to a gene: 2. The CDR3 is CASRTSGIQETQYF. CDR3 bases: TGTGCCAGCAGGACTAGCGGGATTCAAGAGACCCAGTACTTC.

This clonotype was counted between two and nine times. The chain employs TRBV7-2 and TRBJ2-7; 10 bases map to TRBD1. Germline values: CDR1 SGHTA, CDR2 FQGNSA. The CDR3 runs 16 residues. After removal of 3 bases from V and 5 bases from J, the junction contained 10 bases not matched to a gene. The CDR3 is CASSLGDRGLLDEQYF. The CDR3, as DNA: TGTGCCAGCAGCTTGGGAGACAGGGGGCTTCTCGACGAGCAGTACTTC.

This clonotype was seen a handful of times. CDR3 bases: TGTGCCTGGACTAAGTATGAGAACACTGAAGCTTTCTTT. It specifies CAWTKYENTEAFF. V usage is TRBV30 and J usage is TRBJ1-1; D call uncertain. Trimming removed 4 bases at V and 1 base at J, with 10 bases between. The V gene's germline CDR1 is GTSNPN and CDR2 SVGIG (reference sequence). The CDR3 has 13 residues.

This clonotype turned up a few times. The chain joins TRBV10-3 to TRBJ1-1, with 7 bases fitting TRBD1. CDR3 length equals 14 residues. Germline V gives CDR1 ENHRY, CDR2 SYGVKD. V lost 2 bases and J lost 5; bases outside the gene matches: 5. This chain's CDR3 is CAISEQSGGTEAFF. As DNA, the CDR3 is TGTGCCATCAGTGAGCAGTCAGGGGGAACTGAAGCTTTCTTT.

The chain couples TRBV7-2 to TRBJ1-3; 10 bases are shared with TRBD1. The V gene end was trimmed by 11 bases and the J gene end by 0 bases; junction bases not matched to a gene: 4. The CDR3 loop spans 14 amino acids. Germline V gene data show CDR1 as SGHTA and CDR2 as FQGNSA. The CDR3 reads CAVDRGVSGNTIYF. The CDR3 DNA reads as TGTGCCGTGGACAGGGGGGTCTCTGGAAACACCATATATTTT.

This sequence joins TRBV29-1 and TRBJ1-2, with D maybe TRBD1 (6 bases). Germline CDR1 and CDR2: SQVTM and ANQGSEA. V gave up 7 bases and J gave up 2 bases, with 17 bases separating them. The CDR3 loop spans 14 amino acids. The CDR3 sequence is CSAPSGEANYGYTF. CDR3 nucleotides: TGCAGCGCCCCCTCAGGGGAGGCGAACTATGGCTACACCTTC. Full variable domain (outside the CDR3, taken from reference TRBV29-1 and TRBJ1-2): SAVISQKPSRDICQRGTSLTIQCQVDSQVTMMFWYRQQPGQSLTLIATANQGSEATYESGFVIDKFPISRPNLTFSTLTVSNMSPEDSSIYLCSAPSGEANYGYTFGSGTRLTVV.

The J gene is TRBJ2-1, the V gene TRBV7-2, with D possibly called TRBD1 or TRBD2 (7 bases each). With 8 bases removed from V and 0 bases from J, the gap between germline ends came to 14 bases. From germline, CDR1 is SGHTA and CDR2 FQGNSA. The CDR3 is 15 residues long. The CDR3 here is CASLQGGVSYNEQFF. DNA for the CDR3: TGTGCCAGCCTTCAGGGGGGGGTCTCCTACAATGAGCAGTTCTTC.

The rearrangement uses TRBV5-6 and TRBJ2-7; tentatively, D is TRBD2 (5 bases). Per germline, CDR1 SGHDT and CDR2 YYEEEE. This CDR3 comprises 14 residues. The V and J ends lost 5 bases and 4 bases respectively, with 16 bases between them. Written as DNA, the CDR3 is TGTGCCAGCAGGGCGGGTCCTACAACTTACGAGCAGTACTTC. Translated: CASRAGPTTYEQYF.

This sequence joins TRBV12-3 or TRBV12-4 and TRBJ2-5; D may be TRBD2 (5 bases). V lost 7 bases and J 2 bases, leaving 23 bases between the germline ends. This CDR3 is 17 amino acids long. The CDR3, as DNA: TGTGCCAGCAAACTCCGTCGGTCGGGGAAAAATCAAGAGACCCAGTACTTC. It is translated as CASKLRRSGKNQETQYF.

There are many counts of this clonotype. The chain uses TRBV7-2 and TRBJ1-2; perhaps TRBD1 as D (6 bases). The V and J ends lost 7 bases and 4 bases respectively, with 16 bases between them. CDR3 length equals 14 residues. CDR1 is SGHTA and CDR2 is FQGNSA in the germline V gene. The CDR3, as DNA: TGTGCCAGCAACCTTCGACAGGCCCCCTATGGCTACACCTTC. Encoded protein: CASNLRQAPYGYTF.

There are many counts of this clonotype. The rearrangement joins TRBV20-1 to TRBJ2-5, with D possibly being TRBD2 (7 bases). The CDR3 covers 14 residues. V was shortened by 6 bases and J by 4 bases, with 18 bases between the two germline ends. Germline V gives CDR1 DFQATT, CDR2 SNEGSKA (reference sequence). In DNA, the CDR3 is TGCAGTGCCCCCTGGGAGGGGGGCGGAGAGACCCAGTACTTC. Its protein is CSAPWEGGGETQYF.

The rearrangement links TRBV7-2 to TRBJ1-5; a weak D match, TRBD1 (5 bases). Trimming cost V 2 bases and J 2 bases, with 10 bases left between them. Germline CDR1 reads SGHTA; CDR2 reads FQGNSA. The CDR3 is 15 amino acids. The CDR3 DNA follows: TGTGCCAGCAGCTTAATGGGACGGGGCAATCAGCCCCAGCATTTT. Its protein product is CASSLMGRGNQPQHF.

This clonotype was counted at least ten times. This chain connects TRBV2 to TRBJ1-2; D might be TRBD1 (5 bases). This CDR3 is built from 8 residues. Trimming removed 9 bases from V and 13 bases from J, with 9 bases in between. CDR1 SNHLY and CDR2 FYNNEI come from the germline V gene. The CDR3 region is CARGLFTF. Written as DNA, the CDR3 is TGTGCCAGGGGGCTCTTCACCTTC.

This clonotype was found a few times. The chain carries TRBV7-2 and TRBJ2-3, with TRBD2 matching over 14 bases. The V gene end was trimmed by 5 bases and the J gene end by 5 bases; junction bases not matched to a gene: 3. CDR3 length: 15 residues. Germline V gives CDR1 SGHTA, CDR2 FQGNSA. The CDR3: CASSPGLAGVDTQYF. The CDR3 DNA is TGTGCCAGCAGCCCGGGACTAGCGGGAGTAGATACGCAGTATTTT.